This T cell receptor beta chain is drawn from a study of cytomegalovirus exposure and HLA in healthy donors. J lost 4 bases, V lost 4 bases, and 5 bases had no gene match. Germline CDR1 MDHEN, CDR2 SYDVKM. The CDR3 is made up of 15 amino acids. The PCR contained 60 Vbeta and 13 Jbeta primers. Libraries were prepared by immunoSEQ multiplex PCR; TCRdb keeps only in-frame clonotypes and omits some of them. The sample contains some 150,000 clones, roughly four fifths of which appear only once. The TCR was taken from a man in his forties or fifties in good health and CMV-seropositive. This chain joins TRBV28 and TRBJ1-4; 8 nucleotides line up with TRBD1. The material sequenced was PBMCs. The CDR3 region is CASSSQGAGNEKLFF. In DNA form, the CDR3 reads TGTGCCAGCAGTTCGCAGGGGGCCGGTAATGAAAAACTGTTTTTT.